This T cell receptor beta chain was observed in a study of T cell clonotyping in hematopoietic cell transplantation. Study summary: Pretransplant recipient samples were taken after cytoreduction.

Only in-frame clones appear in the TCRdb table, and some are missing; sequencing was by immunoSEQ multiplex PCR. There are about 45,000 clones in the sample; 82% occur only once, and about 5.4% lies in the top ten. J was trimmed by 5 bases and V by 5 bases; bases with no gene match: 10. CDR1 SGHTA and CDR2 FQGNSA come from the germline V gene. The CDR3 consists of 15 residues. Noted time point: recipient sample about 28 days before transplant, after cytoreduction. Recipients were bled about 28 days pretransplant and at posttransplant days 30, 100, 180. The sequencing here drew on peripheral blood mononuclear cells, taken before stem cell transplant. This clonotype originated in a man in his sixties with myelodysplastic syndrome. Some clones in this sample may be carry-over from other donors' samples. This chain connects TRBV7-2 to TRBJ1-2; 8 bases fit TRBD1. CDR3 sequence (DNA): TGTGCCAGCAGCGTGGCCGGGACAGGCTTATATGGCTACACCTTC. Encoded protein: CASSVAGTGLYGYTF.